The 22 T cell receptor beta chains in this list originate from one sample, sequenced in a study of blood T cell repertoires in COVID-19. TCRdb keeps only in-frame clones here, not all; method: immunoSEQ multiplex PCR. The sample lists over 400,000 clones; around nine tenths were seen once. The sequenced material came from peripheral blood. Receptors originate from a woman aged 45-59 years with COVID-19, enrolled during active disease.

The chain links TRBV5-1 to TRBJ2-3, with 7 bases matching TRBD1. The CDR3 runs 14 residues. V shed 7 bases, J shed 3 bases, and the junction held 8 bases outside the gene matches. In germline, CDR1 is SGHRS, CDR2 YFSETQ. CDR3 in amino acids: CASYLGTATDTQYF. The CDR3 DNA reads TGCGCCAGCTATCTCGGGACAGCGACAGATACGCAGTATTTT.

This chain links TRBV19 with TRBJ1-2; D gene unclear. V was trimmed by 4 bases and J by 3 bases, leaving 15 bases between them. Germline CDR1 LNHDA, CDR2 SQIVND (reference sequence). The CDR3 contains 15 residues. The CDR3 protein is CASSTPIRGYYGYTF. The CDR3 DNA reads TGTGCCAGTAGTACCCCCATCCGAGGGTACTATGGCTACACCTTC.

The CDR3 DNA reads as TGCGCCAGCAGCTTATCCTGGCCGACAGGGGAAGGGGAGACCCAGTACTTC. It specifies CASSLSWPTGEGETQYF. The rearrangement links TRBV5-1 to TRBJ2-5, with 8 nucleotides matching TRBD1. The CDR3 consists of 17 residues. Germline CDR1 is SGHRS and CDR2 is YFSETQ. Trimming cost V 2 bases and J 5 bases; bases outside gene matches: 14.

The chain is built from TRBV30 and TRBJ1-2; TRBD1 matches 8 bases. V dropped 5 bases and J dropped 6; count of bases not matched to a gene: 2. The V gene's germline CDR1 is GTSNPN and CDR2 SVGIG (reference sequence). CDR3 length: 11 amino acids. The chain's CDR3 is CAWDRGDGYTF. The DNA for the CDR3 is TGTGCCTGGGACAGGGGAGATGGCTACACCTTC.

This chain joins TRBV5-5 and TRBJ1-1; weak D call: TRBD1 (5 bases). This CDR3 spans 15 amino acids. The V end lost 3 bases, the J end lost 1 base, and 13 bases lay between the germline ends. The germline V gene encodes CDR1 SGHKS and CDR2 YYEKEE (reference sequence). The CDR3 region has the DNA TGTGCCAGCAGCTCCCGATCCGGGGGGAACACTGAAGCTTTCTTT. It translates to CASSSRSGGNTEAFF.

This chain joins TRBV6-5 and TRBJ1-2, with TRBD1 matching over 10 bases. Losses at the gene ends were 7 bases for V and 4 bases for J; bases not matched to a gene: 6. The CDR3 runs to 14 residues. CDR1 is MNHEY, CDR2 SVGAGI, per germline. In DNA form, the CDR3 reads TGTGCCAGCACGACAGGGGGCCGTACCTATGGCTACACCTTC. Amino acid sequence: CASTTGGRTYGYTF.

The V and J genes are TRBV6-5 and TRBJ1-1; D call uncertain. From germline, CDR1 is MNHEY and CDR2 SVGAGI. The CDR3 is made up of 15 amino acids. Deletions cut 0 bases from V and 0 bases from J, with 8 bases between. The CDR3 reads CASSYSGGLNTEAFF. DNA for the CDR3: TGTGCCAGCAGTTACTCGGGAGGATTGAACACTGAAGCTTTCTTT.

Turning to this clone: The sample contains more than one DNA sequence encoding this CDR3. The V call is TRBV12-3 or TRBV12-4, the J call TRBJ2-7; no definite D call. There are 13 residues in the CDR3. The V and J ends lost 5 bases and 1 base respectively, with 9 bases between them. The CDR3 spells CASSPGPSYEQYF. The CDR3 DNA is TGTGCCAGCAGTCCAGGTCCTTCCTACGAGCAGTACTTC.

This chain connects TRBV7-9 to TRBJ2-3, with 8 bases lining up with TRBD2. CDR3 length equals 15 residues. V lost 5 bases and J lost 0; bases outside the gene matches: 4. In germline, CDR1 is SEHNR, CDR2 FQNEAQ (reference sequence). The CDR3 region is CASSLIAGSTDTQYF. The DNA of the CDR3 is TGTGCCAGCAGCCTTATAGCGGGGAGCACAGATACGCAGTATTTT.

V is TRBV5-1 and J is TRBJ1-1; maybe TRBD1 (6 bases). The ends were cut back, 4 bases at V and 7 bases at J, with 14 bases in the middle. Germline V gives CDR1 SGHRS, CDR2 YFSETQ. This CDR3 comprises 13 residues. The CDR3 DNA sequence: TGCGCCAGCAGCCCGCACACAGGGCGTGAAGCTTTCTTT. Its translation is CASSPHTGREAFF.

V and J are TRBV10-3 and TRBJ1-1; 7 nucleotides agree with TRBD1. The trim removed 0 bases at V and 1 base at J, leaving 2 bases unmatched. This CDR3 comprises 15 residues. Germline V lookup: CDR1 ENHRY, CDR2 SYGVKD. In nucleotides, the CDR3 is TGTGCCATCAGTGAGTCGGGACAGTCGAACACTGAAGCTTTCTTT. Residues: CAISESGQSNTEAFF.

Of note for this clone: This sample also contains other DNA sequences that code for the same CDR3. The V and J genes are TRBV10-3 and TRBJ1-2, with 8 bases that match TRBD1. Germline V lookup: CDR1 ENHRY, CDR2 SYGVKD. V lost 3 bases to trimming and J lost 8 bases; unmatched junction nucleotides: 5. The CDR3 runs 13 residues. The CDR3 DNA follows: TGTGCCATCAGTGAATCGACAGGGGAAGGCTACACCTTC. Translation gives CAISESTGEGYTF.

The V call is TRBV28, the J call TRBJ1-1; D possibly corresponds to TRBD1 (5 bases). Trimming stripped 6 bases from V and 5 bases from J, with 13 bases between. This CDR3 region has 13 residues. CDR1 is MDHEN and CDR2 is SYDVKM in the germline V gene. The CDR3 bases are TGTGCCAGCAGAACCCAGGGCGGAACTGAAGCTTTCTTT. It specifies CASRTQGGTEAFF.

CDR3 sequence (DNA): TGTGCCAGCAGCCCGCTTGGAGGGAATAATTCACCCCTCCACTTT. Protein: CASSPLGGNNSPLHF. This chain links TRBV27 with TRBJ1-6; D is ambiguous. Germline CDR1 is MNHEY and CDR2 is SMNVEV (reference sequence). This CDR3 spans 15 amino acids. Trimming took 6 bases from V and 5 from J, leaving 14 bases between them.

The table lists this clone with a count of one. Here the CDR3 reads CASSPMTGTGVYEQYF. The CDR3, as DNA: TGTGCCAGCAGCCCAATGACCGGGACAGGGGTCTACGAGCAGTACTTC. The gene calls are TRBV5-6 and TRBJ2-7, with 10 nucleotides matching TRBD1. Germline V gene sequence: CDR1 SGHDT, CDR2 YYEEEE. The CDR3 has 16 residues. Trimming took 4 bases from V and 3 from J; bases not matched to a gene: 10.

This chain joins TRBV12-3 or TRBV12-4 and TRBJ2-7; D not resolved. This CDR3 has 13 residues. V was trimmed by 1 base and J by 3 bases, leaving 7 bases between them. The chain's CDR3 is CASSLDRYYEQYF. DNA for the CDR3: TGTGCCAGCAGTTTAGACAGATACTACGAGCAGTACTTC.

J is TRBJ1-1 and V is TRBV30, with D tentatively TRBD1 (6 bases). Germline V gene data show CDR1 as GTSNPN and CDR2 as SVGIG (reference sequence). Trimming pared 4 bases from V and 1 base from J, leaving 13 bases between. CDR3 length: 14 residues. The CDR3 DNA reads TGTGCCTGGATGCAGGGGAGGGGGAACACTGAAGCTTTCTTT. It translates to CAWMQGRGNTEAFF.

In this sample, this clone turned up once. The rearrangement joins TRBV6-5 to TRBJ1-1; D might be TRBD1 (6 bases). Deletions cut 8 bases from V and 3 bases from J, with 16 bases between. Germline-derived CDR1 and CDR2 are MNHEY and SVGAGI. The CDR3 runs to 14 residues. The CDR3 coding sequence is TGTGCCAGCGCTGGTCGGGGGGCACACACTGAAGCTTTCTTT. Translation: CASAGRGAHTEAFF.

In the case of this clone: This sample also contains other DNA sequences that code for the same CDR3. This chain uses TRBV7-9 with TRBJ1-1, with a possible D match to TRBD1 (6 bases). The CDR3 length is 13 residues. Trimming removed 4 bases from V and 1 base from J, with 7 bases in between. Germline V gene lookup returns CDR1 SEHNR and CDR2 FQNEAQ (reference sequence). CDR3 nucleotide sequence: TGTGCCAGCAGCTCACAGGGGAACACTGAAGCTTTCTTT. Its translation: CASSSQGNTEAFF. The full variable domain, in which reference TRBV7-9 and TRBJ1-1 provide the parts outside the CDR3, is DTGVSQNPRHKITKRGQNVTFRCDPISEHNRLYWYRQTLGQGPEFLTYFQNEAQLEKSRLLSDRFSAERPKGSFSTLEIQRTEQGDSAMYLCASSSQGNTEAFFGQGTRLTVV.

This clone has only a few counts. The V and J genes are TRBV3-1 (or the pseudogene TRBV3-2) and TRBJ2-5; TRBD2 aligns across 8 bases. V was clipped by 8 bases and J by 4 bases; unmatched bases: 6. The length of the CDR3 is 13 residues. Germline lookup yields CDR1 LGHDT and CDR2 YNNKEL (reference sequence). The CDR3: CASARGGGETQYF. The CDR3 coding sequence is TGTGCCAGCGCACGGGGGGGCGGAGAGACCCAGTACTTC.

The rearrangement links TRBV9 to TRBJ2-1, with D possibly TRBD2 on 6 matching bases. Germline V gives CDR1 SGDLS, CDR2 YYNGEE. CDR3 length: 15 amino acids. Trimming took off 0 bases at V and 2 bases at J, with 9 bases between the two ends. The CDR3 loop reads CASSVGLGPYNEQFF. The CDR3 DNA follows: TGTGCCAGCAGCGTAGGACTAGGACCCTACAATGAGCAGTTCTTC.

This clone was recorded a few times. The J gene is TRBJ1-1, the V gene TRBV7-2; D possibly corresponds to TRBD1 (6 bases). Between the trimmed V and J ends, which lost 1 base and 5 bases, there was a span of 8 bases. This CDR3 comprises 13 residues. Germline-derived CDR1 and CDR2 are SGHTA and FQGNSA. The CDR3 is CASSLVRGTEAFF. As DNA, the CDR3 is TGTGCCAGCAGCTTAGTAAGGGGGACTGAAGCTTTCTTT.